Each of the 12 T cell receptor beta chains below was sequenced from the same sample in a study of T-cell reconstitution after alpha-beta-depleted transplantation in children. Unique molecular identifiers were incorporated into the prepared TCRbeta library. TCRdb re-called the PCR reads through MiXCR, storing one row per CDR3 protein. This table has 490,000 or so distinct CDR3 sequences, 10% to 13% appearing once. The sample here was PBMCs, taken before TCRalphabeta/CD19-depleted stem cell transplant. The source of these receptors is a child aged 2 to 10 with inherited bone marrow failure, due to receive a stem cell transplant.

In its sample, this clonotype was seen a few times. CDR3 nucleotide sequence: TGTGCCAGCAGTGACTACCTCTCCCTCTACGAGCAGTACTTC. The encoded protein is CASSDYLSLYEQYF. J is TRBJ2-7 and V is TRBV2; D uncertain. There are 14 residues in the CDR3. Germline V lookup: CDR1 SNHLY, CDR2 FYNNEI. With 3 bases removed from V and 3 bases from J, the gap between germline ends came to 12 bases.

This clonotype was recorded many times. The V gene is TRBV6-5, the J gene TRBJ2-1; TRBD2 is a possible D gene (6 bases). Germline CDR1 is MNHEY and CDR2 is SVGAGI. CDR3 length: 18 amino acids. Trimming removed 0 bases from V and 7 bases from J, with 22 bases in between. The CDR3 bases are TGTGCCAGCAGTTACTCGGGTCGGGGGACCAGGTCTATGAATGAGCAGTTCTTC. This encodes CASSYSGRGTRSMNEQFF.

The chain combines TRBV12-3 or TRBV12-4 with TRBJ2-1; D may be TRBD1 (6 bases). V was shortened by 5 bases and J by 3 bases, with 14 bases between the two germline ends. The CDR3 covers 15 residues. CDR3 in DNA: TGTGCCAGCAGTCTCCAGGGGCGCGACTACAATGAGCAGTTCTTC. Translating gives CASSLQGRDYNEQFF.

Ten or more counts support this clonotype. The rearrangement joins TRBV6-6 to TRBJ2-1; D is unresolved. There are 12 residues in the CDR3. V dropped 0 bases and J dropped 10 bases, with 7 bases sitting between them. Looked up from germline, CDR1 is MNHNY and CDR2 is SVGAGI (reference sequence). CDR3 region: CASSYSTWEQFF. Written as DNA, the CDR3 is TGTGCCAGCAGTTACTCGACGTGGGAGCAGTTCTTC.

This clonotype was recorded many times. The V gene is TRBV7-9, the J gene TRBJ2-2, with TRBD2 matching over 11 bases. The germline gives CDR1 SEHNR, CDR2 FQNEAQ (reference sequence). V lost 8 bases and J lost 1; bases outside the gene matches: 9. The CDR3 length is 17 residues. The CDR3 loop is CASLRSSGRQNTGELFF. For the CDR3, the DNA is TGTGCCAGCTTACGGTCTAGCGGGAGGCAGAACACCGGGGAGCTGTTTTTT. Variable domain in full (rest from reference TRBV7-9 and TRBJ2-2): DTGVSQNPRHKITKRGQNVTFRCDPISEHNRLYWYRQTLGQGPEFLTYFQNEAQLEKSRLLSDRFSAERPKGSFSTLEIQRTEQGDSAMYLCASLRSSGRQNTGELFFGEGSRLTVL.

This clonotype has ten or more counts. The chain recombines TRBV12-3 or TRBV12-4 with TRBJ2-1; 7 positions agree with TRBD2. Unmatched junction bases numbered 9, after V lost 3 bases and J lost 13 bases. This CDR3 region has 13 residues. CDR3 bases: TGTGCCAGCAGTTTGGGAGGGAGTTCGGAACAGTTCTTC. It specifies CASSLGGSSEQFF.

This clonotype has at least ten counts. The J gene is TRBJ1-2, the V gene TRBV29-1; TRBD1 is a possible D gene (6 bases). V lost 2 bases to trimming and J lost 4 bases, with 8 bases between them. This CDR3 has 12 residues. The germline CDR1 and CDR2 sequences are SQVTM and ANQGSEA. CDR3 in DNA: TGCAGCGTTGAACGGGGGGCCTATGGCTACACCTTC. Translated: CSVERGAYGYTF.

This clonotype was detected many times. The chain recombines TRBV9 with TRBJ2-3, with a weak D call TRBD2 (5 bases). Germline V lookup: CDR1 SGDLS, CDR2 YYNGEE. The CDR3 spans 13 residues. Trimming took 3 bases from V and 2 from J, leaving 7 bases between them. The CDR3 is CASSGRFTDTQYF. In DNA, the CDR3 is TGTGCCAGCAGCGGGAGGTTCACAGATACGCAGTATTTT.

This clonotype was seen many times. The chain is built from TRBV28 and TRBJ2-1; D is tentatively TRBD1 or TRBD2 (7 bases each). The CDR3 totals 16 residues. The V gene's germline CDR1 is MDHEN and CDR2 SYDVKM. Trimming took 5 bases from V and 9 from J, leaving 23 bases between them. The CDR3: CASSPRDRLAMVEQFF. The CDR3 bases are TGTGCCAGCAGTCCGCGGGACAGACTAGCAATGGTTGAGCAGTTCTTC.

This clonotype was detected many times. CDR3: CASSFSWGSISYEQYF. CDR3 bases: TGTGCCAGCAGTTTCAGTTGGGGCAGCATCTCCTACGAGCAGTACTTC. The genes are TRBV27 and TRBJ2-7; a possible D gene is TRBD1 (5 bases). Germline loops: CDR1 MNHEY, CDR2 SMNVEV (reference sequence). V dropped 3 bases and J dropped 0 bases, with 15 bases sitting between them. This CDR3 has 16 amino acids.

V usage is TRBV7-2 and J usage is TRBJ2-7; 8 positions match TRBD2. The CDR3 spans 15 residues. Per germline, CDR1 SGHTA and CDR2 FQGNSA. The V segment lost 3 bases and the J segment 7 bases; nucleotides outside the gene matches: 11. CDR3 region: CASSFSSGPGGEQYF. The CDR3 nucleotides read TGTGCCAGCAGCTTCTCAAGCGGCCCGGGGGGGGAGCAGTACTTC.

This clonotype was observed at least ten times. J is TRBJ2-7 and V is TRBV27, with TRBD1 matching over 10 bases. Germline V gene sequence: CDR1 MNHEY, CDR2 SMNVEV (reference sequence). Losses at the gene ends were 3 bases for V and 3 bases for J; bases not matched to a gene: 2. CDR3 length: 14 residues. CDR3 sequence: CASSFGTGDYEQYF. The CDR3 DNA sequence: TGTGCCAGCAGTTTTGGGACAGGGGACTACGAGCAGTACTTC.